This is a list of T cell receptor beta chains from one sample in a study of response to subunit inactivated influenza vaccine. TCRdb re-derived calls from the RT-PCR reads in MiXCR, one entry per CDR3 protein. Seen here are approximately 490,000 distinct CDR3 sequences, around 7.7% observed once, and the top ten hold roughly 14%. Sequencing was performed on PBMCs from blood, taken less than 30 months after vaccination. All receptors derive from a man between 45 and 75 years old who received an inactivated influenza vaccine. Each CDR3 is given with its conserved first and last residue. A D gene is named only where the DNA matches it firmly. Clone size is given for some rows only: seen once, a few or many times, or a class if the clone is expanded.

j_call | d_call | clone_size | v_call | cdr3_aa | cdr3_nt
TRBJ2-7 | TRBD2 | NA | TRBV7-3 | CASSVTSGSYEQYF | TGTGCCAGCAGCGTGACTAGCGGCTCCTACGAGCAGTACTTC
TRBJ2-7 | TRBD2 | NA | TRBV3-1 | CASSQGTSANEQYF | TGTGCCAGCAGCCAGGGGACTAGTGCCAACGAGCAGTACTTC
TRBJ2-7 | TRBD1 | few | TRBV7-2 | CASSYGGDRAYEQYF | TGTGCCAGCAGCTATGGCGGGGACAGGGCCTACGAGCAGTACTTC
TRBJ2-7 | NA | few | TRBV7-6 | CASSLAPLSGTSYEQYF | TGTGCCAGCAGCTTAGCACCTTTGAGCGGCACCTCCTACGAGCAGTACTTC
TRBJ2-1 | NA | many | TRBV12-3/TRBV12-4 | CASSPGVREQFF | TGTGCCAGCAGTCCAGGGGTTCGGGAGCAGTTCTTC
TRBJ2-3 | TRBD2 | few | TRBV28 | CASSLLSSGSTDTQYF | TGTGCCAGCAGTTTATTGTCTAGCGGAAGCACAGATACGCAGTATTTT
TRBJ2-3 | TRBD2 | NA | TRBV12-3/TRBV12-4 | CASSLGLAGYTDTQYF | TGTGCCAGCAGTTTAGGCCTAGCGGGTTACACAGATACGCAGTATTTT
TRBJ2-7 | NA | many | TRBV20-1 | CSARDPRGTSYEQYF | TGCAGTGCTAGAGATCCAAGGGGTACCTCCTACGAGCAGTACTTC
TRBJ2-2 | NA | many | TRBV12-3/TRBV12-4 | CASSLAGGELFF | TGTGCCAGCAGTTTAGCGGGCGGGGAGCTGTTTTTT
TRBJ2-7 | TRBD2 | many | TRBV12-3/TRBV12-4 | CASSLRTSGFYEQYF | TGTGCCAGCAGTTTAAGGACTAGCGGCTTCTACGAGCAGTACTTC
TRBJ2-2 | NA | many | TRBV6-5 | CASSYSITMNTGELFF | TGTGCCAGCAGTTACTCGATTACGATGAACACCGGGGAGCTGTTTTTT
TRBJ1-3 | NA | NA | TRBV29-1 | CSVEESGLGNTIYF | TGCAGCGTTGAAGAATCAGGGCTTGGAAACACCATATATTTT
TRBJ2-1 | NA | few | TRBV6-1 | CAASVSYNEQFF | TGTGCCGCCAGCGTTTCCTACAATGAGCAGTTCTTC
TRBJ1-1 | NA | NA | TRBV3-1 | CASSRGIHTEAFF | TGTGCCAGCAGCCGGGGTATTCACACTGAAGCTTTCTTT
TRBJ2-6 | NA | NA | TRBV9 | CASSGNSGANVLTF | TGTGCCAGCAGCGGCAACTCTGGGGCCAACGTCCTGACTTTC
TRBJ1-5 | NA | NA | TRBV7-8 | CASGGSENQPQHF | TGTGCCAGCGGGGGGTCAGAGAATCAGCCCCAGCATTTT
TRBJ1-2 | NA | few | TRBV5-6 | CASSPDMRTDGYTF | TGTGCCAGCAGCCCGGACATGCGTACGGATGGCTACACCTTC
TRBJ2-6 | NA | NA | TRBV12-3/TRBV12-4 | CASSLNRVWMSGANVLTF | TGTGCCAGCAGTTTAAACAGGGTATGGATGTCTGGGGCCAACGTCCTGACTTTC
TRBJ2-1 | NA | many | TRBV7-2 | CASSLFEGREQFF | TGTGCCAGCAGCTTATTCGAGGGCCGTGAGCAGTTCTTC
TRBJ2-2 | TRBD1 | many | TRBV5-1 | CASSQDRANTGELFF | TGCGCCAGCAGCCAGGACAGGGCCAACACCGGGGAGCTGTTTTTT
TRBJ2-2 | NA | few | TRBV29-1 | CSVGRETGELFF | TGCAGCGTTGGAAGGGAGACCGGGGAGCTGTTTTTT
TRBJ1-1 | NA | many | TRBV6-2/TRBV6-3 | CASSRHLWNTEAFF | TGTGCCAGCAGTCGACACCTCTGGAACACTGAAGCTTTCTTT
TRBJ2-1 | TRBD1 | NA | TRBV7-9 | CASSVGTGGDEQFF | TGTGCCAGCAGCGTCGGGACAGGGGGCGATGAGCAGTTCTTC
TRBJ2-7 | NA | NA | TRBV20-1 | CSASYLAGSYEQYF | TGCAGTGCTAGCTATCTAGCTGGCTCCTACGAGCAGTACTTC
TRBJ2-7 | NA | few | TRBV12-3/TRBV12-4 | CASSFKGIRDEQYF | TGTGCCAGCAGTTTCAAAGGGATTCGGGACGAGCAGTACTTC
TRBJ2-1 | NA | few | TRBV24-1 | CATSDRNRRQFF | TGTGCCACCAGTGACAGGAACAGGAGGCAGTTCTTC
TRBJ2-7 | TRBD2 | many | TRBV14 | CASSQGLAVEQYF | TGTGCCAGCAGCCAAGGACTAGCGGTCGAGCAGTACTTC
TRBJ2-2 | NA | many | TRBV5-1 | CASSPTLANTGELFF | TGCGCCAGCAGCCCGACACTCGCGAACACCGGGGAGCTGTTTTTT
TRBJ2-7 | TRBD2 | NA | TRBV18 | CANSPTGTRSYEQYF | TGTGCCAACTCACCAACCGGGACTAGAAGCTACGAGCAGTACTTC
TRBJ2-5 | NA | NA | TRBV20-1 | CSASGKQETQYF | TGCAGTGCGTCAGGGAAACAAGAGACCCAGTACTTC
TRBJ2-7 | NA | NA | TRBV14 | CASSQANNYEQYF | TGTGCCAGCAGCCAAGCCAACAACTACGAGCAGTACTTC
TRBJ1-1 | NA | NA | TRBV7-2 | CASSLNRVGAFF | TGTGCCAGCAGCTTAAACAGGGTCGGAGCTTTCTTT
TRBJ1-2 | NA | many | TRBV14 | CASSQAHANYGYTF | TGTGCCAGCAGCCAAGCGCACGCGAACTATGGCTACACCTTC
TRBJ2-1 | NA | NA | TRBV28 | CASSFLVGNEQFF | TGTGCCAGCAGTTTTTTGGTGGGCAATGAGCAGTTCTTC
TRBJ2-5 | TRBD2 | NA | TRBV6-1 | CASSRGLAGVTETQYF | TGTGCCAGCAGCCGAGGACTAGCGGGAGTCACGGAGACCCAGTACTTC
TRBJ2-3 | TRBD2 | few | TRBV20-1 | CSAGGTSGTRDTQYF | TGCAGTGCTGGCGGGACTAGCGGGACCCGAGATACGCAGTATTTT
TRBJ2-7 | NA | NA | TRBV29-1 | CSVEDRGSGTYEQYF | TGCAGCGTTGAAGATCGGGGTAGCGGAACCTACGAGCAGTACTTC
TRBJ2-7 | NA | many | TRBV12-3/TRBV12-4 | CASSTTTDRYYEEQYF | TGTGCCAGCAGTACCACAACCGACAGATACTACGAGGAGCAGTACTTC
TRBJ1-1 | NA | many | TRBV6-5 | CASSYGQNTEAFF | TGTGCCAGCAGTTACGGCCAGAACACTGAAGCTTTCTTT
TRBJ2-1 | NA | few | TRBV18 | CASSPSRESYNEQFF | TGTGCCAGCTCCCCCTCCAGGGAGTCCTACAATGAGCAGTTCTTC
TRBJ1-2 | NA | NA | TRBV12-3/TRBV12-4 | CASSLGNGNYGYTF | TGTGCCAGCAGTTTAGGGAACGGAAACTATGGCTACACCTTC